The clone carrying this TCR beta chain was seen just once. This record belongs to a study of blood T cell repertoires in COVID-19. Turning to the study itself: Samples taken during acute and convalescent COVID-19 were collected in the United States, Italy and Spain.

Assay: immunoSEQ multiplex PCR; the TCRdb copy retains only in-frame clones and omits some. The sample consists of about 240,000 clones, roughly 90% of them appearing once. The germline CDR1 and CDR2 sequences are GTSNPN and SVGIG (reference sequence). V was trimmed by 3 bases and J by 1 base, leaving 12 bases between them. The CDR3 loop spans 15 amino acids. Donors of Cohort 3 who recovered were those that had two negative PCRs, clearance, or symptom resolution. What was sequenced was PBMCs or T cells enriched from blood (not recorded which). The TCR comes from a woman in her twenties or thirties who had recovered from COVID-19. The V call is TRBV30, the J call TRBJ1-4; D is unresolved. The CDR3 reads CAWSASGLTNEKLFF. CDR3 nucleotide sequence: TGTGCCTGGAGCGCCAGCGGTCTAACTAATGAAAAACTGTTTTTT.